Following are 5 T cell receptor beta chains from one sample sequenced in a study of lymphopenia after photon versus proton radiotherapy. Sequencing was performed with immunoSEQ multiplex PCR; in TCRdb, only in-frame clones are kept and a portion is missing. The table records approximately 6,800 clones, roughly 91% of them present only once. The sample consisted of peripheral blood, taken from a patient treated with photon-based radiotherapy. The receptors were sampled from a man aged 60 to 69 with cholangiocarcinoma.

The rearrangement uses TRBV28 and TRBJ2-7; D remains ambiguous. Trimming took 8 bases from V and 4 from J, leaving 18 bases between them. The length of the CDR3 is 14 residues. The germline CDR1 and CDR2 sequences are MDHEN and SYDVKM. This CDR3 reads CASYASDPGYEQYF. CDR3 DNA: TGTGCCAGCTATGCTTCGGACCCAGGATACGAGCAGTACTTC.

The chain recombines TRBV28 with TRBJ1-3; D might be TRBD1 (5 bases). Trimming removed 3 bases from V and 2 bases from J, with 14 bases in between. The CDR3 totals 16 residues. Germline CDR1 is MDHEN and CDR2 is SYDVKM. CDR3 in amino acids: CASSFVSGGPGNTIYF. CDR3 DNA: TGTGCCAGCAGTTTTGTTTCGGGGGGTCCTGGAAACACCATATATTTT.

In this sample, this clone turned up once. The V gene is TRBV7-8, the J gene TRBJ2-1, with D tentatively TRBD2 (5 bases). The CDR3 has 16 residues. Per germline, CDR1 SGHVS and CDR2 FQNEAQ. The V gene lost 4 bases and the J gene lost 5 bases, with 18 bases spanning the gap. CDR3: CASSSLGNIEDNEQFF. The CDR3 DNA follows: TGTGCCAGCAGCTCACTAGGAAACATCGAGGACAATGAGCAGTTCTTC.

The chain couples TRBV7-2 to TRBJ1-1; 9 nucleotides line up with TRBD1. Unmatched junction bases numbered 12, after V lost 5 bases and J lost 5 bases. The CDR3 contains 16 residues. The germline V gene encodes CDR1 SGHTA and CDR2 FQGNSA. This CDR3 is CASSQPRDRVLTEAFF. The DNA for the CDR3 is TGTGCCAGCAGCCAACCCCGGGACAGGGTCCTAACTGAAGCTTTCTTT.

This chain joins TRBV4-1 and TRBJ2-3; 7 bases match TRBD2. This CDR3 is built from 21 residues. Losses at the gene ends were 0 bases for V and 5 bases for J; bases not matched to a gene: 23. CDR1 is MGHRA, CDR2 YSYEKL, per germline. CDR3 DNA sequence: TGCGCCAGCAGCCAAGAAAGGGGTCTAGCGGAGTACCAGCCACGTGGAGATACGCAGTATTTT. This gives the protein CASSQERGLAEYQPRGDTQYF.